This T cell receptor beta chain appears in the sequencing data of a study of T cell responses to AZD1222 COVID-19 vaccine. About this clone: No antigen is known for it.

Timing groups of about 4 and about 12 weeks for second doses were pooled. General study points: Reportedly, nearly half of unique spike TCRs recognized epitopes outside B.1.351/B.1.1.7 mutations. The sample set comprised mostly white British donors with more females, and clonal diversity was possibly underestimated.

Germline V gene sequence: CDR1 SGHNT, CDR2 YYREEE (reference sequence). CDR3 length equals 16 residues. After removal of 2 bases from V and 2 bases from J, the junction contained 7 bases not matched to a gene. Libraries were prepared by immunoSEQ multiplex PCR; TCRdb keeps only in-frame clonotypes and omits some of them. The top ten clones hold approximately 3.4% of a sample with about 150,000 clones, around 90% of them seen once. The chain uses TRBV5-4 and TRBJ1-3, with 7 positions matching TRBD1. This sample comprised peripheral blood, obtained 28 days after the second AZD1222 dose. This clonotype originated in an adult who received the AZD1222 COVID-19 vaccine. For the CDR3, the DNA is TGTGCCAGCAGCTTTATGGGGCAGGGGGCTGGAAACACCATATATTTT. This gives the protein CASSFMGQGAGNTIYF. Filled out from reference TRBV5-4 and TRBJ1-3, the complete variable domain reads ETGVTQSPTHLIKTRGQQVTLRCSSQSGHNTVSWYQQALGQGPQFIFQYYREEENGRGNFPPRFSGLQFPNYSSELNVNALELDDSALYLCASSFMGQGAGNTIYFGEGSWLTVV.